These T cell receptor beta chains were read from a single sample in a study of cytomegalovirus exposure and HLA in healthy donors. Only in-frame clones appear in the TCRdb table, and some are missing; sequencing was by immunoSEQ multiplex PCR. The data hold 110,000 to 150,000 clones, with roughly four fifths observed a single time. Sequencing was done on a sample of PBMCs. The origin of the receptors is a woman in her 50s in good health and CMV-seropositive. CDR3s include the opening cysteine and the closing phenylalanine or tryptophan. The order of the fields is V gene, J gene, D gene, CDR3 length, clone size, CDR3 DNA, CDR3 protein. D genes are given only for firm matches. For some rows the clone size is stated as once, few or many, or as a class when expanded; others skip it.

>TRBV11-3|TRBJ1-6|.|14|.
TGTGCCAGCAGCTTAGGACAGAAGGATTCACCCCTCCACTTT
CASSLGQKDSPLHF
>TRBV5-5|TRBJ2-3|TRBD1|14|.
TGTGCCAGTACCGGGACAGACTCTCCCGATACGCAGTATTTT
CASTGTDSPDTQYF
>TRBV2|TRBJ1-1|.|12|.
TGTGCCAGCAGCACAGGGCTCACTGAAGCTTTCTTT
CASSTGLTEAFF
>TRBV2|TRBJ1-4|.|16|.
TGTGCCAGCAGTCTATACAGGGTCGGAACTAATGAAAAACTGTTTTTT
CASSLYRVGTNEKLFF
>TRBV9|TRBJ1-3|TRBD1|15|.
TGTGCCAGCAGCGAGGGGCAGGGGGCGACTAACACCATATATTTT
CASSEGQGATNTIYF
>TRBV11-2|TRBJ2-7|.|16|once
TGTGCCAGCAGCTCTCCACATGGGACGGGAGTCTACGAGCAGTACTTC
CASSSPHGTGVYEQYF
>TRBV5-1|TRBJ2-7|.|17|.
TGCGCCAGCAGCGGGGGCGAGGGCGTCTTTGGGTACTACGAGCAGTACTTC
CASSGGEGVFGYYEQYF
>TRBV7-9|TRBJ1-1|.|13|once
TGTGCCAGCAGCCGAGAGCCGAACACTGAAGCTTTCTTT
CASSREPNTEAFF
>TRBV28|TRBJ2-7|.|14|.
TGTGCCAGCAGTTTACTGCGGCCGGGTCACGAGCAGTACTTC
CASSLLRPGHEQYF
>TRBV5-1|TRBJ2-3|TRBD2|16|.
TGCGCCAGCAGCTCCGGACTAGCGGGGGGCACAGATACGCAGTATTTT
CASSSGLAGGTDTQYF
>TRBV7-2|TRBJ2-7|.|15|.
TGTGCCAGCAGCGTTTATCGGGGTCGCTCCTACGAGCAGTACTTC
CASSVYRGRSYEQYF
>TRBV10-3|TRBJ1-1|TRBD1|14|.
TGTGCCATCAACCAAGGACAGGCGGACACTGAAGCTTTCTTT
CAINQGQADTEAFF
>TRBV15|TRBJ1-2|.|18|few
TGTGCCACCAGCAGAGATCTGAGGGGGGGAATGGGTAACTATGGCTACACCTTC
CATSRDLRGGMGNYGYTF
>TRBV5-6|TRBJ1-5|TRBD1|18|once
TGTGCCAGCAGCTTGTATTCGGGACAGGGAGGTGGTAATCAGCCCCAGCATTTT
CASSLYSGQGGGNQPQHF
>TRBV19|TRBJ2-2|TRBD2|15|few
TGTGCCAGTAACCCTAGCGGGGTGAACACCGGGGAGCTGTTTTTT
CASNPSGVNTGELFF
>TRBV19|TRBJ1-2|.|14|.
TGTGCCAGTATGGCCGGCGGGTTTGACTATGGCTACACCTTC
CASMAGGFDYGYTF
>TRBV2|TRBJ2-7|.|10|.
TGTGCCACCTCCGCCCCGGTTCAGTACTTC
CATSAPVQYF
>TRBV6-5|TRBJ2-7|.|12|once
TGTGCCAGCAGTTCTCCTCGACAGGAGCAGTACTTC
CASSSPRQEQYF
>TRBV5-1|TRBJ1-4|.|15|.
TGCGCCAGCAGCTTAGGAGTGGCAACTAATGAAAAACTGTTTTTT
CASSLGVATNEKLFF
>TRBV12-5|TRBJ1-1|TRBD1|16|.
TGTGCTAGTGGGGCCATCTCAGGGACAGGGAGCGCTGAAGCTTTCTTT
CASGAISGTGSAEAFF
>TRBV6-1|TRBJ1-1|.|12|.
TGTGCCAGCAGCGGACAGACCACTGAAGCTTTCTTT
CASSGQTTEAFF
>TRBV28|TRBJ2-5|TRBD1|13|.
TGTGCCAGCAGGGTACAGGGGGATTCGACCCAGTACTTC
CASRVQGDSTQYF
>TRBV4-3|TRBJ1-2|TRBD1|17|once
TGCGCCAGCAGCCAAGCCGGGACAGTCTCACCCAACTATGGCTACACCTTC
CASSQAGTVSPNYGYTF
>TRBV10-3|TRBJ2-5|.|13|.
TGTGCCATCAGTGATCAGGGCCAAGAGACCCAGTACTTC
CAISDQGQETQYF
>TRBV28|TRBJ2-7|.|13|.
TGTGCCAGCATCTGGGGCATAACCTACGAGCAGTACTTC
CASIWGITYEQYF
>TRBV4-1|TRBJ1-2|TRBD1|16|.
TGCGCCAGCAGCCTCCGACAGGGAATCACGTTCTATGGCTACACCTTC
CASSLRQGITFYGYTF
>TRBV5-6|TRBJ2-5|TRBD1|15|.
TGTGCCAGCAGCTTGGGTCAGGGGGCGTTGGAGACCCAGTACTTC
CASSLGQGALETQYF
>TRBV6-1|TRBJ2-1|.|14|.
TGTGCCAGCAGCCGAGGTAGCTCCTACAATGAGCAGTTCTTC
CASSRGSSYNEQFF
>TRBV19|TRBJ1-4|.|12|.
TGTGCCAGTAGTGAAACAGGGGAAAAACTGTTTTTT
CASSETGEKLFF
>TRBV11-2|TRBJ2-1|.|15|.
TGTGCCAGCAGCTTAGAAGGGGGTTCCTACAATGAGCAGTTCTTC
CASSLEGGSYNEQFF
>TRBV7-3|TRBJ2-2|.|13|.
TGTGCCAGCAGGACTTCACGGGGCGGGGAGCTGTTTTTT
CASRTSRGGELFF
>TRBV5-8|TRBJ1-1|.|13|.
TGTGCCAGCAGGAGGGTTGATGACACTGAAGCTTTCTTT
CASRRVDDTEAFF
>TRBV4-1|TRBJ2-5|TRBD2|16|.
TGCGCCAGCAGCCAAGGGAGCGGGGGGATTAGGGAGACCCAGTACTTC
CASSQGSGGIRETQYF
>TRBV6-7|TRBJ2-7|.|8|.
TGTCCTCGGGGAGGCGGCGTCTTC
CPRGGGVF
>TRBV6-5|TRBJ2-5|TRBD2|15|.
TGTGCCAGCACGCCTAGCGGGGGGGAGCAAGAGACCCAGTACTTC
CASTPSGGEQETQYF
>TRBV9|TRBJ1-1|TRBD1|17|.
TGTGCCAGCAGCGTATTGCGGGACAGGGGGCCGAACACTGAAGCTTTCTTT
CASSVLRDRGPNTEAFF
>TRBV21-1|TRBJ1-1|.|12|medium-sized
TGTGCCAGGACTGCCTTGGGCACTGAAGCTTTCTTT
CARTALGTEAFF
>TRBV10-1|TRBJ1-4|.|15|.
TGCGCCACCTACTTGTCCTACTATTTAAATGAAAAACTGTTTTTT
CATYLSYYLNEKLFF
>TRBV27|TRBJ2-7|.|14|.
TGTGCCAGCAGCCGACTAGATTTCGCCTACGAGCAGTACTTC
CASSRLDFAYEQYF
>TRBV28|TRBJ1-2|TRBD1|14|.
TGTGCCAGTAGAAAGGGACAGGGGACCAATGGCTACACCTTC
CASRKGQGTNGYTF
>TRBV5-1|TRBJ1-3|TRBD1|17|.
TGCGCCAGCAGCTTATTCCCGGGACAGGGGGCTGGAAACACCATATATTTT
CASSLFPGQGAGNTIYF
>TRBV7-2|TRBJ2-1|TRBD2|15|.
TGTGCCAGCATCGCGGATGGAGGGACTAGCAATGAGCAGTTCTTC
CASIADGGTSNEQFF
>TRBV18|TRBJ2-5|.|15|.
TGTGCCAGCTCGGGGCTCTCAGGGATCCAAGAGACCCAGTACTTC
CASSGLSGIQETQYF
>TRBV28|TRBJ1-2|.|10|.
TGTGCCAGCAGTTTCGGTGGCTACACCTTC
CASSFGGYTF
>TRBV19|TRBJ2-3|TRBD1|15|.
TGTGCCAGTAGTACACAGACAGGGTTGACAGATACGCAGTATTTT
CASSTQTGLTDTQYF
>TRBV6-4|TRBJ2-1|TRBD1|16|.
TGTGCCAGCAGTTCTAGGACAGGGGGCGCGCTGAATGAGCAGTTCTTC
CASSSRTGGALNEQFF
>TRBV7-2|TRBJ1-1|.|10|.
TGTGCCACCCCCCAATCTGAAGCTTTCTTT
CATPQSEAFF
>TRBV6-1|TRBJ2-3|.|14|once
TGTGCCAGCAGTTTATTTCGGGGAACAGATACGCAGTATTTT
CASSLFRGTDTQYF
>TRBV15|TRBJ1-1|TRBD1|17|.
TGTGCCACCAGCAGAGTTACAGGGGAAAGCATGAACACTGAAGCTTTCTTT
CATSRVTGESMNTEAFF
>TRBV10-3|TRBJ2-7|TRBD1|16|.
TGTGCCTCTCGCAGGGGAGACAGGGGACTCTCCTACGAGCAGTACTTC
CASRRGDRGLSYEQYF
>TRBV4-3|TRBJ1-2|TRBD1|15|.
TGCGCCAGCAGCCACCGAGGACAGGTTCTGCCTGGCTACACCTTC
CASSHRGQVLPGYTF
>TRBV5-4|TRBJ2-7|TRBD1|15|.
TGTGCCAGCAGCTTGGGACAGGGGGACACCTACGAGCAGTACTTC
CASSLGQGDTYEQYF
>TRBV9|TRBJ2-1|TRBD2|15|few
TGTGCCAGCAGCGGAATAGCGGGGGTTAAGAATGAGCAGTTCTTC
CASSGIAGVKNEQFF
>TRBV6-4|TRBJ2-1|TRBD2|15|.
TGTGCCAGCAGTGTCGGGACTAGCGGGTACAATGAGCAGTTCTTC
CASSVGTSGYNEQFF
>TRBV25-1|TRBJ2-3|TRBD2|16|few
TGTGCCAGCAGTGAGGGACTAGCGGGGTGGACAGATACGCAGTATTTT
CASSEGLAGWTDTQYF
>TRBV25-1|TRBJ2-1|.|13|.
TGTGCCAGCAGTGGGAGCTCCTACAATGAGCAGTTCTTC
CASSGSSYNEQFF
>TRBV7-2|TRBJ1-2|TRBD1|13|.
TGTGCCAGCAGCCGGGACAGGGGGCGAGGCTACACCTTC
CASSRDRGRGYTF
>TRBV9|TRBJ2-2|TRBD2|15|.
TGTGCCAGCAGCGTAGGCGGGGGGGGCACCGGGGAGCTGTTTTTT
CASSVGGGGTGELFF
>TRBV29-1|TRBJ2-7|TRBD1|14|.
TGCAGCGTCGCGCGGACAGGGGGTTCCTACGAGCAGTACTTC
CSVARTGGSYEQYF
>TRBV2|TRBJ2-5|.|15|few
TGTGCCAGCAGTGCGGGGCTTGGGGGCGGGGAGACCCAGTACTTC
CASSAGLGGGETQYF